The rows below give T cell receptor beta chains drawn from one sample of a study of CD8 T cells in ankylosing spondylitis. TCRdb reprocessed the 5' RACE reads via MiXCR and lists one record per CDR3 protein. The sample has about 540,000 distinct CDR3 sequences, 9.5% to 15% seen once. Sequences were obtained from blood, either unsorted or a sorted T cell fraction (not recorded which). The source is a male donor with ankylosing spondylitis. Each CDR3 is given without its conserved first and last residue. The D gene is left open where the match is weak. Clone size is given for some rows only: seen once, a few or many times, or a class if the clone is expanded.

>-|TRBJ2-2|12|TRBV9|-
ASSVVSSGGELF
>many|TRBJ2-1|12|TRBV9|TRBD2
ASSRTSGNNEQF
>few|TRBJ2-1|16|TRBV5-1|TRBD2
ASSPGTSATLGYNEQF
>-|TRBJ2-7|12|TRBV20-1|TRBD2
SATSSGESYEQY
>-|TRBJ1-6|12|TRBV12-3/TRBV12-4|TRBD1
ASSPRDRDSPLH
>few|TRBJ2-7|11|TRBV20-1|-
SARKAGLYEQY
>few|TRBJ2-5|15|TRBV12-3/TRBV12-4|TRBD2
ASSLGTSGPDQETQY
>-|TRBJ1-4|15|TRBV7-2|-
ASSHGRRQGTNEKLF
>few|TRBJ2-5|14|TRBV5-1|TRBD2
ASSLESGRAGETQY
>few|TRBJ2-1|13|TRBV6-5|TRBD2
ASSYSLAGVVEQF
>few|TRBJ2-2|15|TRBV11-2|TRBD2
ASSLDRRGRGVGELF
>many|TRBJ1-5|12|TRBV29-1|TRBD1
SVEGTGGNQPQH
>few|TRBJ1-1|14|TRBV5-1|TRBD1
ASSPQLGQANTEAF
>few|TRBJ2-1|13|TRBV6-1|-
ASRVGVGLLDEQF
>few|TRBJ2-1|12|TRBV30|-
APSESDCDNEQF
>-|TRBJ2-1|13|TRBV7-2|TRBD2
ASSSEGLRHNEQF
>few|TRBJ2-1|12|TRBV3-1|TRBD1
ASSHTRDSNEQF
>many|TRBJ2-3|13|TRBV5-1|-
ASSREGARTDTQY
>many|TRBJ2-3|12|TRBV4-1|-
ASSQGRDADTQY
>-|TRBJ1-2|11|TRBV7-9|TRBD1
ASRPGTGVACT
>-|TRBJ1-2|11|TRBV15|-
ATSRDHAYGYT
>few|TRBJ2-1|13|TRBV29-1|-
SVEDPAKAYNEQF
>-|TRBJ1-1|11|TRBV19|-
ASSIVVDTEAF
>few|TRBJ2-1|15|TRBV4-2|TRBD2
ASSQDQTSGRRNEQF
>many|TRBJ1-1|13|TRBV5-1|-
ASSLGTTANTEAF
>-|TRBJ2-1|14|TRBV11-1|TRBD2
ASSFRIAGPYNEQF
>few|TRBJ2-1|14|TRBV11-2|TRBD2
ASSSSGAGFYNEQF
>few|TRBJ1-2|9|TRBV6-1|-
ASGGFPGYT
>few|TRBJ1-1|12|TRBV12-3/TRBV12-4|-
ASRHGTMNTEAF
>few|TRBJ1-3|13|TRBV5-5|TRBD1
ASSPDRGTGNTIY
>-|TRBJ1-6|13|TRBV7-2|-
ASSLGGDRASPLH
>few|TRBJ2-7|13|TRBV15|-
ATSRGGQEAYEQY
>few|TRBJ2-1|13|TRBV6-5|TRBD1
ASSYVAQGADEQF
>few|TRBJ2-2|14|TRBV6-2/TRBV6-3|TRBD1
ASSPSGTANTGELF
>-|TRBJ2-4|11|TRBV3-1|-
ASSQVLLGIQY
>few|TRBJ1-1|14|TRBV5-1|-
ASSLRQAFVNTEAF
>-|TRBJ2-1|14|TRBV7-9|-
ASSLESLVVPDEQF
>-|TRBJ2-2|13|TRBV5-1|TRBD2
ASRLASSNTGELF
>many|TRBJ2-6|13|TRBV29-1|TRBD2
SVRTGGPGANVLT
>few|TRBJ1-1|10|TRBV18|-
ASSRFGDEAF
>few|TRBJ1-6|10|TRBV12-3/TRBV12-4|-
ASSLTESTLH
>few|TRBJ1-1|12|TRBV5-4|-
ASSLTAEGTEAF
>few|TRBJ1-4|13|TRBV20-1|-
SARKWDTGNEKLF
>many|TRBJ2-1|13|TRBV5-1|-
ASSLGPVSYNEQF
>-|TRBJ2-1|14|TRBV20-1|TRBD2
SARDPLAGGPNEQF
>few|TRBJ2-1|12|TRBV20-1|-
SARYGPVYNEQF
>-|TRBJ2-5|13|TRBV20-1|TRBD2
SASRGSSGQETQY
>many|TRBJ2-2|12|TRBV25-1|-
ASSAHGEFGELF
>-|TRBJ2-5|15|TRBV4-2|TRBD2
ASSQDRRLAGQETQY
>few|TRBJ2-1|13|TRBV9|TRBD2
ASSETSDPYNEQF